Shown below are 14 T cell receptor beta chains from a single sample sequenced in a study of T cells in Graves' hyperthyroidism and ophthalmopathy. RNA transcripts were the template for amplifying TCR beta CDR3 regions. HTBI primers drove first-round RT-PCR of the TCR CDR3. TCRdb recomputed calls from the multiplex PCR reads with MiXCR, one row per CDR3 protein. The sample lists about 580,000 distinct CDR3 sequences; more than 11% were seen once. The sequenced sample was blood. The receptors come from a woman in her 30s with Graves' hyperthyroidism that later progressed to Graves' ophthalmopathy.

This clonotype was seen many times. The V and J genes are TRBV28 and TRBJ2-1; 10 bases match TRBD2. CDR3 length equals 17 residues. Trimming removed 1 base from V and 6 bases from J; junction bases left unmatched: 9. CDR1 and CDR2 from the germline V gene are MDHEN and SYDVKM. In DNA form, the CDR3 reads TGTGCCAGCAGTTTATTCATAGTAGCGGGAGGTTCCAATGAGCAGTTCTTC. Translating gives CASSLFIVAGGSNEQFF.

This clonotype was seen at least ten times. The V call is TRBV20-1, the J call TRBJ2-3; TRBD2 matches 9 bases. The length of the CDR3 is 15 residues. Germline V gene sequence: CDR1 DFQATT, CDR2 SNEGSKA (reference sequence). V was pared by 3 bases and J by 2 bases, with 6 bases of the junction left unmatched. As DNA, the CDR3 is TGCAGTGCTAGTTTCCCTAGCGGGACCACAGATACGCAGTATTTT. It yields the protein CSASFPSGTTDTQYF.

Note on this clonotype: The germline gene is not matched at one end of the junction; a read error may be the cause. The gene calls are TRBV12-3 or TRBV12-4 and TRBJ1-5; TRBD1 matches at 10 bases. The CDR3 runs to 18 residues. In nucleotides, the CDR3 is TGTGCGAGCAGTTTATGGTTCGGGACAGGGGTTGGTAGTCAGCCCCAGCATTTT. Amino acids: CASSLWFGTGVGSQPQHF.

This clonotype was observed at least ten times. The CDR3 DNA is TGTGCCAGCATTCCAGGGATCTCTGGAAACACCATATATTTT. It is translated as CASIPGISGNTIYF. The chain has TRBV19 and TRBJ1-3; the D gene is possibly TRBD1 (5 bases). In germline, CDR1 is LNHDA, CDR2 SQIVND (reference sequence). V was clipped by 9 bases and J by 0 bases, with 12 bases between them. The CDR3 is 14 amino acids.

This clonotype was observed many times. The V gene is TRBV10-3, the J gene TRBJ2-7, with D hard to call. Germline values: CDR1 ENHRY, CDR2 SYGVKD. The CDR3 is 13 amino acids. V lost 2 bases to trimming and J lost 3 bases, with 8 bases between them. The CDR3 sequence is CAISEPQIYEQYF. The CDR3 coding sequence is TGTGCCATCAGTGAGCCTCAGATCTACGAGCAGTACTTC.

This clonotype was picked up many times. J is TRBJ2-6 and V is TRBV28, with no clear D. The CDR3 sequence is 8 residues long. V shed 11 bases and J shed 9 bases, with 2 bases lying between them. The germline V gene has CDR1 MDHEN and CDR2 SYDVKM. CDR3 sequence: CAFNVLTF. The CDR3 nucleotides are TGTGCCTTCAACGTCCTGACTTTC.

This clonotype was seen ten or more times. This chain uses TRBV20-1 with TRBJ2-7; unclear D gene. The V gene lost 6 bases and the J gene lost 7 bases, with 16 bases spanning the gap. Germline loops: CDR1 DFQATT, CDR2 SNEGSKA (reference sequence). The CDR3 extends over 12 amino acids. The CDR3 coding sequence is TGCAGTGCCTCAGATTTCGGTCAGGAGCAGTACTTC. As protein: CSASDFGQEQYF.

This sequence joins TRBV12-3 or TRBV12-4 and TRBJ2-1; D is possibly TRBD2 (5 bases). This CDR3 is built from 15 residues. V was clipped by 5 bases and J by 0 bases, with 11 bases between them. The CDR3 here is CASSGSGTSYNEQFF. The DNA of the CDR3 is TGTGCCAGCAGTGGGAGCGGAACCTCCTACAATGAGCAGTTCTTC.

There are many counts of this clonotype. The CDR3 DNA reads TGTGCCAGCAGTTCACTCCAGGGCGGTTACACTGAAGCTTTCTTT. It is translated as CASSSLQGGYTEAFF. This chain links TRBV11-2 with TRBJ1-1, with a weak D call TRBD1 (5 bases). The CDR3 is 15 amino acids. Germline lookup yields CDR1 SGHAT and CDR2 FQNNGV. Trimming left V 6 bases short and J 3 bases short, with 17 bases between.

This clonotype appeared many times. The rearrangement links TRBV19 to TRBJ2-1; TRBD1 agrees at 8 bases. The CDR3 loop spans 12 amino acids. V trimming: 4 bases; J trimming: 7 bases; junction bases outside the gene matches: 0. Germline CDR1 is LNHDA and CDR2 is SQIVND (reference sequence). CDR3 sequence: CASSNRGNEQFF. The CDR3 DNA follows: TGTGCCAGTAGTAACAGGGGGAATGAGCAGTTCTTC.

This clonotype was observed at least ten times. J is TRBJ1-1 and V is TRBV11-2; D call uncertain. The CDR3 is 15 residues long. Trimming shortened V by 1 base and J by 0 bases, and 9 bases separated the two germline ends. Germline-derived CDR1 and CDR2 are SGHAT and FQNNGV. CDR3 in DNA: TGTGCCAGCAGCTTAGGGCCTACAGTGAACACTGAAGCTTTCTTT. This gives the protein CASSLGPTVNTEAFF.

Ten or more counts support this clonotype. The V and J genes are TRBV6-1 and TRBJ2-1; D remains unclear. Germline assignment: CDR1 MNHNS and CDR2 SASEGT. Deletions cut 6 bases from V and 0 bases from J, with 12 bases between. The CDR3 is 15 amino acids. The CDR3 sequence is CASRPDHSSYNEQFF. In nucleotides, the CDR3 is TGTGCCAGCAGGCCGGACCATAGCTCCTACAATGAGCAGTTCTTC.

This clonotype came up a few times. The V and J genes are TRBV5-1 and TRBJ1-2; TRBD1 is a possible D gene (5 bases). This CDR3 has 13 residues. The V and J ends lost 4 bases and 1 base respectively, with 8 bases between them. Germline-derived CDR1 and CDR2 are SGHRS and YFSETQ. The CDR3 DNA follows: TGCGCCAGCAGCAAGACAGTTAACTATGGCTACACCTTC. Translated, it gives CASSKTVNYGYTF.

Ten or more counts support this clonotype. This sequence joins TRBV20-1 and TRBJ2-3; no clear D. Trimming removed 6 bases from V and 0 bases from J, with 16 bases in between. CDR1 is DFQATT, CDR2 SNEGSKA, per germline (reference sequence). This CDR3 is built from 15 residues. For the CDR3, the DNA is TGCAGTGCCAACTCGCAGTCCGGTAGCACAGATACGCAGTATTTT. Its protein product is CSANSQSGSTDTQYF.